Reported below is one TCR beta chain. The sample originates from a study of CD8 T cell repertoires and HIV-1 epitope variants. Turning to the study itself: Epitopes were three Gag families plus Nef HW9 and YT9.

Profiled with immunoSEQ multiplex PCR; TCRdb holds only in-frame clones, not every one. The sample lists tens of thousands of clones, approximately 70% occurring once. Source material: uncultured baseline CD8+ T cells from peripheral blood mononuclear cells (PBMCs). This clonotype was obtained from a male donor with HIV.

The CDR3 spells CASRGDYGYTF. The CDR3 DNA follows: TGTGCCAGCAGGGGAGACTATGGCTACACCTTC. The rearrangement uses TRBV6-6 and TRBJ1-2; D uncertain. The CDR3 contains 11 residues. Trimming took 6 bases from V and 3 from J, leaving 5 bases between them. CDR1 and CDR2 (germline): MNHNY, SVGAGI (reference sequence).